This section outlines one T cell receptor (beta chain) sequence together with its context. In the study's own analysis: Amplification with reference gene primers provided the estimates of nucleated cell counts. The method was immunoSEQ multiplex PCR; TCRdb's version includes in-frame clones alone and lacks a portion of them. From that table come the V and J calls and clone size; the DNA was used to work out D and trimming. The sample lists roughly 80,000 clones; around 90% were seen once. This record belongs to a study of blood T cell repertoires in COVID-19. About the research overall: The United States, Italy and Spain provided the acute and convalescent COVID-19 samples. PBMCs, B-cell-depleted T cells, or T cells were the source of the cDNA or gDNA that made up the material.

The V end lost 3 bases, the J end lost 7 bases, and 15 bases lay between the germline ends. The V gene's germline CDR1 is LNHDA and CDR2 SQIVND (reference sequence). The CDR3 runs 15 residues. The sequenced sample consisted of peripheral blood. The chain links TRBV19 to TRBJ2-2, with TRBD1 as a possible D gene (5 bases). The receptor's source is a human donor in a cohort sampled during active COVID-19. CDR3 residues: CASSIQQGSIGELFF. The CDR3 region has the DNA TGTGCCAGTAGTATTCAGCAGGGTAGTATCGGGGAGCTGTTTTTT.